The following is a TCR beta chain sequence with its context. V lost 8 bases and J 8 bases, leaving 6 bases between the germline ends. Per the germline V gene, CDR1 is DFQATT and CDR2 is SNEGSKA (reference sequence). CDR3 length: 8 amino acids. This sample was included in a study of technical replicates of blood from a handful of donors. Sequencing was performed with immunoSEQ multiplex PCR; in TCRdb, only in-frame clones are kept and a portion is missing. The sample holds 25,000 to 40,000 clones; roughly 92% are singletons and the top ten take over 4%. This sequence originates from a human donor in good health. Some clones in this sample may be carry-over from other donors' samples. The chain uses TRBV20-1 and TRBJ1-2; possible D gene TRBD1, 6 bases. Sequencing used PBMCs. CDR3 sequence (DNA): TGCAGTACAGGGGGCTACACCTTC. The encoded protein is CSTGGYTF.